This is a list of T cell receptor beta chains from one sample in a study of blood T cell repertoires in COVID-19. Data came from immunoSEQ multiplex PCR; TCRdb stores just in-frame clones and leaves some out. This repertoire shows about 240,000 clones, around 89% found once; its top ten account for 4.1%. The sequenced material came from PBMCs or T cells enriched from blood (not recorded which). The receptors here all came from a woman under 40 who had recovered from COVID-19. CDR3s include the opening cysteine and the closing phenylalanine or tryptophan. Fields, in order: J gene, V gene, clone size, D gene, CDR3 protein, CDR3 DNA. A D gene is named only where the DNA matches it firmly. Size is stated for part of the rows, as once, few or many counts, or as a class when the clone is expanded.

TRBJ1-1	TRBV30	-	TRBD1	CAWSPGTGRTEAFF	TGTGCCTGGAGTCCCGGGACAGGGAGAACTGAAGCTTTCTTT
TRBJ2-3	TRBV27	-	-	CASSPDTLADNTDTQYF	TGTGCCAGCAGTCCTGATACGTTGGCGGATAACACAGATACGCAGTATTTT
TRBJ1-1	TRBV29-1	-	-	CSFSRGPEAFF	TGCAGCTTCTCACGAGGGCCTGAAGCTTTCTTT
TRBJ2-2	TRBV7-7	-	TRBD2	CASSFRGRAGGELFF	TGTGCTAGCAGCTTTCGCGGGAGGGCAGGCGGGGAGCTGTTTTTT
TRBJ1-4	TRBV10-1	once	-	CASEIGQGNSEKLFF	TGCGCCAGCGAAATTGGCCAGGGGAATTCTGAAAAACTGTTTTTT
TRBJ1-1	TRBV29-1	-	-	CSVVGGNMNTEAFF	TGCAGCGTTGTCGGGGGAAACATGAACACTGAAGCTTTCTTT
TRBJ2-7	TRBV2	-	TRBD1	CASSGDRASGQYF	TGTGCCAGCAGTGGGGACAGGGCCTCGGGGCAGTACTTC
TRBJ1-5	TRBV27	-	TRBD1	CASSLRSGGNNQPQHF	TGTGCCAGCAGTTTAAGGTCAGGGGGGAACAATCAGCCCCAGCATTTT
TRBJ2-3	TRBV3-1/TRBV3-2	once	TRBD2	CASSPRGGDTDTQYF	TGTGCCAGCAGCCCCCGGGGGGGAGACACAGATACGCAGTATTTT
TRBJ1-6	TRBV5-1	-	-	CASSLESSYNSPLHF	TGCGCCAGCAGCTTAGAGAGCTCCTATAATTCACCCCTCCACTTT
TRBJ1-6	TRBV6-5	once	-	CASSYSNQGFRSPLHF	TGTGCCAGCAGTTACTCGAATCAGGGGTTCAGGTCACCCCTCCACTTT
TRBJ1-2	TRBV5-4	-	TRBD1	CASSSARDRHYYGYTF	TGTGCCAGCAGCTCGGCCCGGGACAGGCATTACTATGGCTACACCTTC
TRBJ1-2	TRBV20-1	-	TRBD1	CSASGTDGGYTF	TGCAGTGCTAGTGGGACAGATGGCGGCTACACCTTC
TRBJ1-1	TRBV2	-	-	CASSFPGDQGWDTEAFF	TGTGCCAGCAGTTTCCCAGGGGATCAAGGATGGGACACTGAAGCTTTCTTT
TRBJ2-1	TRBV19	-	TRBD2	CASTPRASGSSYNEQFF	TGTGCCAGTACCCCGAGGGCTAGCGGGAGCTCCTACAATGAGCAGTTCTTC
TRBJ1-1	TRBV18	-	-	CASSPRGTVGTEAFF	TGTGCCAGCTCACCGCGGGGTACAGTTGGTACTGAAGCTTTCTTT
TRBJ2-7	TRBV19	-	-	CASSTQAESYEQYF	TGTGCCAGTAGTACCCAAGCCGAATCCTACGAGCAGTACTTC
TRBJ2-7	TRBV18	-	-	CASSTVPPGDSYEQYF	TGTGCCAGCTCCACTGTTCCTCCGGGAGACTCCTACGAGCAGTACTTC
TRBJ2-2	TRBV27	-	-	CASSQRPNTGELFF	TGTGCCAGCAGTCAGCGGCCGAACACCGGGGAGCTGTTTTTT
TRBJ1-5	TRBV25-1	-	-	CASSKQGDGNQPQHF	TGTGCCAGCAGTAAGCAGGGTGATGGCAATCAGCCCCAGCATTTT
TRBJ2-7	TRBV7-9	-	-	CASSTTTGTSYKGQYF	TGTGCCAGCAGTACTACAACCGGGACTTCCTACAAGGGGCAGTACTTC
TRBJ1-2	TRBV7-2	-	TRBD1	CASTGQGSYGYTF	TGTGCCAGCACTGGACAGGGAAGCTATGGCTACACCTTC
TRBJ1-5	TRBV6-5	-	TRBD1	CASSPTGGLNQPQHF	TGTGCCAGCAGTCCCACAGGGGGCCTCAATCAGCCCCAGCATTTT
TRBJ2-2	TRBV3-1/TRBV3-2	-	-	CASRSGTFTGELFF	TGTGCCAGCAGATCCGGGACTTTCACCGGGGAGCTGTTTTTT
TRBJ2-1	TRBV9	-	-	CASSGGMTTRRVGNEQFF	TGTGCCAGCAGTGGGGGCATGACCACTAGAAGGGTTGGCAATGAGCAGTTCTTC
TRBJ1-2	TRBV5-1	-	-	CASSLGDAATYGYTF	TGCGCCAGCAGCCTCGGCGATGCGGCGACCTATGGCTACACCTTC
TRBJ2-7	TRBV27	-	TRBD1	CASSFRTGYEQYF	TGTGCCAGCAGTTTCCGGACAGGGTACGAGCAGTACTTC
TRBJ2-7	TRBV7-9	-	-	CASSSWHEQYF	TGTGCCAGCAGCTCCTGGCACGAGCAGTACTTC
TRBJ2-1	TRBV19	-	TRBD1	CASLPGTGGYNEQFF	TGTGCCAGTTTGCCCGGGACAGGGGGGTACAATGAGCAGTTCTTC
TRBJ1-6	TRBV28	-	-	CASSLHPGGSYNSPLHF	TGTGCCAGCAGCCTCCACCCGGGTGGCTCCTATAATTCACCCCTCCACTTT
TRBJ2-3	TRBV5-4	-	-	CASSPAGGGVSDTQYF	TGTGCCAGCAGCCCGGCTGGAGGCGGGGTGTCAGATACGCAGTATTTT
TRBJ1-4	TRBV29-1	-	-	CSVESGEKLFF	TGCAGCGTTGAATCAGGGGAAAAACTGTTTTTT